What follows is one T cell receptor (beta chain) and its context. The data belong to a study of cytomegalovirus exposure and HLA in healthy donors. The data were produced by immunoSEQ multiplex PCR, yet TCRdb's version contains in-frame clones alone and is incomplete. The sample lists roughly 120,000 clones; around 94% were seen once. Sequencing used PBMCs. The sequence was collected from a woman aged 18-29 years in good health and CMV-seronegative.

DNA of the CDR3: TGCGCCAGCAGCCTATCCCGTTCAACAGGGGGTTCCCCCTACGAGCAGTACTTC. Encoded protein: CASSLSRSTGGSPYEQYF. V usage is TRBV5-1 and J usage is TRBJ2-7, with TRBD1 identical over 8 bases. The CDR3 contains 18 residues. Germline V lookup: CDR1 SGHRS, CDR2 YFSETQ. The V and J ends lost 4 bases and 2 bases, in that order; junction bases with no gene match: 17.